Listed here are 27 T cell receptor beta chains from one sample, sequenced in a study of blood T cell repertoires in COVID-19. Produced via immunoSEQ multiplex PCR; TCRdb's table is partial and in-frame only. This sample has 200,000 to 250,000 clones, with roughly 84% found just once. The source material was peripheral blood. The receptors shown here come from a woman older than 75 with COVID-19, enrolled during active disease.

This clone occurred a few times. V usage is TRBV6-6 and J usage is TRBJ2-3; D is ambiguous. CDR1 and CDR2 from the germline V gene are MNHNY and SVGAGI (reference sequence). Trimming stripped 4 bases from V and 3 bases from J, with 11 bases between. There are 14 residues in the CDR3. In DNA, the CDR3 is TGTGCCAGCAGTTCAAGTAGCCGGACAGATACGCAGTATTTT. This translates into CASSSSSRTDTQYF.

The J gene is TRBJ1-5, the V gene TRBV10-3; D remains unclear. The V end was cut by 0 bases, the J end by 7 bases, with 4 bases between. CDR3 length equals 12 residues. Germline V CDR1 and CDR2: ENHRY, SYGVKD. This chain's CDR3 is CAISESSQPQHF. DNA of the CDR3: TGTGCCATCAGTGAGTCGAGCCAGCCCCAGCATTTT.

CDR3 sequence (DNA): TGTGCCAGCAGCGTAGCTACAGGGGAAACTAATGAAAAACTGTTTTTT. It specifies CASSVATGETNEKLFF. V and J are TRBV9 and TRBJ1-4, with 7 bases identical to TRBD1. CDR1 and CDR2 (germline): SGDLS, YYNGEE. The junction had 3 bases not matched to a gene; V was cut back by 0 bases and J by 1 base. CDR3 size: 16 residues.

This clone was picked up a small number of times. This sequence joins TRBV5-6 and TRBJ2-4; TRBD1 agrees at 7 bases. The CDR3 has 16 amino acids. CDR1 is SGHDT and CDR2 is YYEEEE in the germline V gene. J lost 7 bases, V lost 2 bases, and 12 bases had no gene match. The CDR3 DNA is TGTGCCAGCAGCTTCCGGACAGGTGATATCTGGAACATTCAGTACTTC. It is translated as CASSFRTGDIWNIQYF. Using reference TRBV5-6 and TRBJ2-4 for the parts outside the CDR3, the full variable domain is DAGVTQSPTHLIKTRGQQVTLRCSPKSGHDTVSWYQQALGQGPQFIFQYYEEEERQRGNFPDRFSGHQFPNYSSELNVNALLLGDSALYLCASSFRTGDIWNIQYFGAGTRLSVL.

The V and J genes are TRBV20-1 and TRBJ1-6, with TRBD1 matching over 9 bases. The junction had 12 bases not matched to a gene; V was cut back by 3 bases and J by 0 bases. Germline lookup yields CDR1 DFQATT and CDR2 SNEGSKA (reference sequence). The CDR3 spans 19 residues. CDR3: CSASLTGTGTTSYNSPLHF. DNA of the CDR3: TGCAGTGCTAGTCTCACCGGGACAGGGACCACCTCCTATAATTCACCCCTCCACTTT.

This chain joins TRBV11-3 and TRBJ2-5, with D maybe TRBD2 (5 bases). The CDR3 consists of 15 residues. V was shortened by 5 bases and J by 2 bases, with 15 bases between the two germline ends. Germline CDR1 reads SGHNT; CDR2 reads YENEEA. Here the CDR3 reads CASSPRPGEQETQYF. The CDR3 DNA sequence: TGTGCCAGCAGCCCCCGACCCGGGGAGCAAGAGACCCAGTACTTC. The full variable domain, in which reference TRBV11-3 and TRBJ2-5 provide the parts outside the CDR3, is EAGVVQSPRYKIIEKKQPVAFWCNPISGHNTLYWYLQNLGQGPELLIRYENEEAVDDSQLPKDRFSAERLKGVDSTLKIQPAELGDSAVYLCASSPRPGEQETQYFGPGTRLLVL.

The chain uses TRBV5-4 and TRBJ2-3; 7 nucleotides match TRBD1. V lost 0 bases to trimming and J lost 3 bases; unmatched junction nucleotides: 1. Germline CDR1 and CDR2: SGHNT and YYREEE (reference sequence). The CDR3 is 14 amino acids. The CDR3 coding sequence is TGTGCCAGCAGCTTGGGCAGGGGGACAGATACGCAGTATTTT. This gives the protein CASSLGRGTDTQYF. Variable domain in full (rest from reference TRBV5-4 and TRBJ2-3): ETGVTQSPTHLIKTRGQQVTLRCSSQSGHNTVSWYQQALGQGPQFIFQYYREEENGRGNFPPRFSGLQFPNYSSELNVNALELDDSALYLCASSLGRGTDTQYFGPGTRLTVL.

The V gene is TRBV5-1, the J gene TRBJ2-1; 11 nucleotides align to TRBD2. The germline CDR1 and CDR2 sequences are SGHRS and YFSETQ. This CDR3 has 15 residues. V gave up 2 bases and J gave up 6 bases; unmatched junction bases: 4. The CDR3: CASSFGLAGVNEQFF. CDR3 nucleotides: TGCGCCAGCAGCTTCGGACTAGCGGGCGTCAATGAGCAGTTCTTC.

This clone was detected only a few times. The chain employs TRBV6-2 or TRBV6-3 and TRBJ2-7; D possibly corresponds to TRBD2 (6 bases). Germline lookup yields CDR1 MNHEY and CDR2 SVGEGT. The CDR3 has 16 amino acids. The ends were cut back, 2 bases at V and 3 bases at J, with 17 bases in the middle. DNA for the CDR3: TGTGCCAGCAGTTACGGACGGGAGAGCGAGGGCTACGAGCAGTACTTC. Amino acids: CASSYGRESEGYEQYF.

V usage is TRBV2 and J usage is TRBJ2-5; D not certain. This CDR3 spans 12 amino acids. V was trimmed by 3 bases and J by 2 bases, leaving 4 bases between them. The germline V gene has CDR1 SNHLY and CDR2 FYNNEI. The CDR3 here is CASSEQQETQYF. The CDR3 coding sequence is TGTGCCAGCAGTGAGCAGCAAGAGACCCAGTACTTC.

This clone has only one observation. The chain couples TRBV5-1 to TRBJ1-3; D remains unclear. Between the trimmed V and J ends, which lost 0 bases and 2 bases, there was a span of 9 bases. Germline values: CDR1 SGHRS, CDR2 YFSETQ. This CDR3 spans 15 amino acids. The CDR3 DNA sequence: TGCGCCAGCAGCTTGGCCCAGGTTGCTGGAAACACCATATATTTT. Translated, it gives CASSLAQVAGNTIYF.

This clone was counted a single time. Other DNA sequences in the sample encode the same CDR3. The chain employs TRBV18 and TRBJ2-5; TRBD1 might be the D (5 bases). The ends were cut back, 1 base at V and 4 bases at J, with 10 bases in the middle. This CDR3 has 14 residues. CDR1 and CDR2 from the germline V gene are KGHSH and LQKENI. CDR3 sequence reads: CASSPQGQGETQYF. In DNA, the CDR3 is TGTGCCAGCTCACCACAGGGGCAGGGAGAGACCCAGTACTTC.

This chain links TRBV3-1 (or the pseudogene TRBV3-2) with TRBJ1-1, with 8 bases identical to TRBD1. CDR3 length: 14 amino acids. The trim removed 2 bases at V and 5 bases at J, leaving 4 bases unmatched. CDR1 and CDR2 from the germline V gene are LGHDT and YNNKEL (reference sequence). The CDR3 sequence is CASSQSGGGTEAFF. The CDR3, as DNA: TGTGCCAGCAGCCAATCAGGGGGCGGGACTGAAGCTTTCTTT.

The CDR3 DNA reads TGTGCCACCAGTGATAACAGGTTGAACACTGAAGCTTTCTTT. This translates into CATSDNRLNTEAFF. The chain combines TRBV24-1 with TRBJ1-1; D possibly corresponds to TRBD1 (5 bases). Germline CDR1 KGHDR, CDR2 SFDVKD. Trimming took off 3 bases at V and 0 bases at J, with 7 bases between the two ends. The CDR3 contains 14 residues.

The chain has TRBV7-9 and TRBJ2-5; 8 bases fit TRBD2. The CDR3 covers 14 residues. Germline V lookup: CDR1 SEHNR, CDR2 FQNEAQ (reference sequence). V shed 1 base, J shed 4 bases, and the junction held 2 bases outside the gene matches. CDR3: CASSLGAGGETQYF. For the CDR3, the DNA is TGTGCCAGCAGCTTAGGCGCGGGGGGAGAGACCCAGTACTTC.

This clone came up once. The rearrangement links TRBV7-2 to TRBJ2-2, with 12 nucleotides matching TRBD1. The germline CDR1 and CDR2 sequences are SGHTA and FQGNSA. Unmatched junction bases numbered 2, after V lost 5 bases and J lost 4 bases. The CDR3 runs to 15 residues. The CDR3 protein is CASSPGQGATGELFF. In DNA, the CDR3 is TGTGCCAGCAGCCCGGGACAGGGGGCCACCGGGGAGCTGTTTTTT.

The chain has TRBV5-1 and TRBJ1-1; no reliable D call. Trimming pared 4 bases from V and 5 bases from J, leaving 21 bases between. CDR1 is SGHRS and CDR2 is YFSETQ in the germline V gene. This CDR3 is 16 amino acids long. The CDR3 DNA reads TGCGCCAGCAGCCCGACCCCAGACACTTGGGTAACTGAAGCTTTCTTT. It is translated as CASSPTPDTWVTEAFF. Complete variable domain (other parts from reference TRBV5-1 and TRBJ1-1): KAGVTQTPRYLIKTRGQQVTLSCSPISGHRSVSWYQQTPGQGLQFLFEYFSETQRNKGNFPGRFSGRQFSNSRSEMNVSTLELGDSALYLCASSPTPDTWVTEAFFGQGTRLTVV.

This chain connects TRBV6-5 to TRBJ1-4, with TRBD1 matching over 7 bases. After removal of 6 bases from V and 4 bases from J, the junction contained 5 bases not matched to a gene. Germline CDR1 and CDR2: MNHEY and SVGAGI. The CDR3 loop spans 14 amino acids. Written as DNA, the CDR3 is TGTGCCAGCAGCTCGACAGGGAGTAATGAAAAACTGTTTTTT. Protein sequence: CASSSTGSNEKLFF.

The chain joins TRBV28 to TRBJ2-3, with 14 positions matching TRBD2. Germline CDR1 is MDHEN and CDR2 is SYDVKM. With V trimmed by 4 bases and J by 4 bases, 10 bases remained unmatched. The CDR3 sequence is 18 residues long. DNA of the CDR3: TGTGCCAGCAGTTCGCCCCTGACTAGCGGGGGGGCGTCAGATACGCAGTATTTT. Its translation is CASSSPLTSGGASDTQYF.

The chain links TRBV5-1 to TRBJ2-2; no clear D gene. V lost 4 bases, J lost 0 bases, and 7 bases lay in between. Germline V CDR1 and CDR2: SGHRS, YFSETQ. The CDR3 sequence is 14 residues long. The CDR3 loop reads CASSPHANTGELFF. In nucleotides, the CDR3 is TGCGCCAGCAGCCCACATGCGAACACCGGGGAGCTGTTTTTT.

Only a few counts were recorded for this clone. The rearrangement links TRBV5-1 to TRBJ2-7; 8 nucleotides match TRBD1. The CDR3 has 15 amino acids. Germline V gene sequence: CDR1 SGHRS, CDR2 YFSETQ. Losses at the gene ends were 0 bases for V and 2 bases for J; bases not matched to a gene: 4. In nucleotides, the CDR3 is TGCGCCAGCAGCTTGGGCGGACAGGGCCCCTACGAGCAGTACTTC. Residues: CASSLGGQGPYEQYF.

The chain links TRBV3-1 (or the pseudogene TRBV3-2) to TRBJ1-3; 8 nucleotides align to TRBD1. J was trimmed by 0 bases and V by 4 bases; bases with no gene match: 5. CDR3 length: 16 amino acids. Germline-derived CDR1 and CDR2 are LGHDT and YNNKEL (reference sequence). The CDR3 spells CASSLDREPSGNTIYF. As DNA, the CDR3 is TGTGCCAGCAGCCTGGACAGGGAACCCTCTGGAAACACCATATATTTT.

As regards this clone: Different DNA sequences within this sample yield the same CDR3. The chain joins TRBV5-1 to TRBJ1-3; 7 bases are a match to TRBD1. Germline CDR1 SGHRS, CDR2 YFSETQ. The trim removed 2 bases at V and 2 bases at J, leaving 1 base unmatched. The CDR3 length is 14 residues. This CDR3 is CASSLGGPGNTIYF. CDR3 DNA sequence: TGCGCCAGCAGCTTAGGGGGCCCTGGAAACACCATATATTTT. The full variable domain, in which reference TRBV5-1 and TRBJ1-3 provide the parts outside the CDR3, is KAGVTQTPRYLIKTRGQQVTLSCSPISGHRSVSWYQQTPGQGLQFLFEYFSETQRNKGNFPGRFSGRQFSNSRSEMNVSTLELGDSALYLCASSLGGPGNTIYFGEGSWLTVV.

The rearrangement uses TRBV29-1 and TRBJ1-1; D not certain. This CDR3 has 14 residues. Trimming removed 6 bases at V and 4 bases at J, with 18 bases between. Germline V CDR1 and CDR2: SQVTM, ANQGSEA. The CDR3 DNA reads TGCAGCGTCTGGACGGGAAGCATGGGCACTGAAGCTTTCTTT. Translation: CSVWTGSMGTEAFF.

The V call is TRBV14, the J call TRBJ2-3, with D possibly TRBD2 on 5 matching bases. CDR3 length: 14 amino acids. Looked up from germline, CDR1 is SGHDN and CDR2 is FVKESK. V was trimmed by 4 bases and J by 6 bases, leaving 14 bases between them. CDR3 DNA: TGTGCCAGCAGCCGGGATACACTAGTGGATACGCAGTATTTT. Its protein product is CASSRDTLVDTQYF.

The CDR3 loop reads CASSQVWRGGRETQYF. Here the CDR3 DNA reads TGTGCCAGCAGCCAAGTTTGGCGGGGGGGCCGGGAGACCCAGTACTTC. J is TRBJ2-5 and V is TRBV3-1 (or the pseudogene TRBV3-2), with 9 bases that match TRBD2. Germline values: CDR1 LGHDT, CDR2 YNNKEL (reference sequence). Trimming cost V 1 base and J 5 bases; bases outside gene matches: 8. The CDR3 is 16 amino acids.

The chain recombines TRBV25-1 with TRBJ1-6; 9 bases line up with TRBD1. Germline V lookup: CDR1 MGHDK, CDR2 SYGVNS. The length of the CDR3 is 17 residues. V shed 1 base, J shed 7 bases, and the junction held 8 bases outside the gene matches. Here the CDR3 reads CASSESSPGTGNSPLHF. The CDR3 nucleotides are TGTGCCAGCAGTGAATCCTCCCCCGGGACAGGGAATTCACCCCTCCACTTT.